Listed below are T cell receptor beta chains from one sample, sequenced in a study of glioma-infiltrating T cells. TCRdb redid the calling of the multiplex PCR reads with MiXCR, one entry per CDR3 protein. The sample holds over 140,000 distinct CDR3 sequences, about 39% seen once. The source material was glioma tissue, nonneoplastic brain tissue, or PBMCs (not recorded which). All receptors come from a human donor with low-grade glioma or glioblastoma, undergoing nonglioma brain surgery, or in good health (not recorded which). Both conserved end residues are part of each CDR3. The D gene is left open where the match is weak. Some rows mark clone size as missing; the rest say once, few, many or name a class of expanded clone.

D: .; size: .; J: TRBJ2-7; V: TRBV6-6; DNA: TGTGCCAGCAGTTACTCCGGAGGACTCTACGAGCAGAACTTC; CDR3: CASSYSGGLYEQNF
D: .; size: .; J: TRBJ1-6; V: TRBV4-3; DNA: TGCGCCAGCAGCCAGGGCTCGGGGGCCCCTTGGACACCCCTCCACTTT; CDR3: CASSQGSGAPWTPLHF
D: .; size: few; J: TRBJ1-5; V: TRBV6-1; DNA: TGTGCCAGCAGTACATTCCGCAGGGTGAATCAGCCCCAGCATTTT; CDR3: CASSTFRRVNQPQHF
D: .; size: .; J: TRBJ1-3; V: TRBV5-1; DNA: TGCGCCAGCAGCTTGGAGGCCGCTCCTGGAAACACCATATATTTT; CDR3: CASSLEAAPGNTIYF
D: .; size: many; J: TRBJ2-5; V: TRBV20-1; DNA: TGCAGTGCTCAGCAGGAGACCCAGTACTTC; CDR3: CSAQQETQYF
D: TRBD1; size: few; J: TRBJ2-3; V: TRBV15; DNA: TGTGCCACCAGCAGTGGGACAGGAAGCACAGATACGCAGTATTTT; CDR3: CATSSGTGSTDTQYF
D: TRBD2; size: .; J: TRBJ2-5; V: TRBV6-2/TRBV6-3; DNA: TGTGCCAGCAGCCGATGGAGCGGGAGTGGTGAGACCCAGTACTTC; CDR3: CASSRWSGSGETQYF
D: .; size: .; J: TRBJ2-3; V: TRBV6-2/TRBV6-3; DNA: TGTGCCAGCAGCGTTTTCGCGGGTTCAGATACGCAGTATTTT; CDR3: CASSVFAGSDTQYF
D: .; size: .; J: TRBJ2-6; V: TRBV12-3/TRBV12-4; DNA: TGTGCCAGCAGTAGGACGGAGGGGGCCAACGTCCTGACTTTC; CDR3: CASSRTEGANVLTF
D: .; size: few; J: TRBJ1-5; V: TRBV20-1; DNA: TGCAGTGCTCAGACAGTCAATCAGCCCCAGCATTTT; CDR3: CSAQTVNQPQHF
D: .; size: many; J: TRBJ1-5; V: TRBV19; DNA: TGTGCCATTAAGGACCGGTATAGCAATCAGCCCCAGCATTTT; CDR3: CAIKDRYSNQPQHF
D: TRBD1; size: .; J: TRBJ1-2; V: TRBV6-6; DNA: TGTGCCAGCAGTTGGGACAGGGGGGGATACGGCTACACCTTC; CDR3: CASSWDRGGYGYTF
D: .; size: few; J: TRBJ1-5; V: TRBV20-1; DNA: TGCAGTGCTACACAGGCTAGCAATCAGCCCCAGCATTTT; CDR3: CSATQASNQPQHF
D: TRBD1; size: .; J: TRBJ1-3; V: TRBV2; DNA: TGTGCCAGTCTACAGGGGCACGGAAACACCATATATTTT; CDR3: CASLQGHGNTIYF
D: .; size: many; J: TRBJ1-2; V: TRBV20-1; DNA: TGCAGTGCCTTGGACCAAGCTAACTATGGCTACACCTTC; CDR3: CSALDQANYGYTF
D: .; size: few; J: TRBJ1-2; V: TRBV19; DNA: TGTGCCAGTAGTATTAGGGGCGGCGGCTACACCTTC; CDR3: CASSIRGGGYTF
D: .; size: .; J: TRBJ1-5; V: TRBV6-1; DNA: TGTGCCAGCACCCTAGAGGACAACAATCAGCCCCAGCATTTT; CDR3: CASTLEDNNQPQHF
D: .; size: few; J: TRBJ1-5; V: TRBV4-2; DNA: TGTGCCAGCAGCCAAGATCCAGCGCAAAAGCCCCAGCATTTT; CDR3: CASSQDPAQKPQHF
D: TRBD2; size: .; J: TRBJ2-7; V: TRBV12-3/TRBV12-4; DNA: TGTGCCAGCAGTTCCGCTAGCGGGAGGAGCGAGCAGTACTTC; CDR3: CASSSASGRSEQYF
D: .; size: once; J: TRBJ2-2; V: TRBV10-3; DNA: TGTGCCATCAGTGAGAGGCCAAACACCGGGGAGCTGTTTTTT; CDR3: CAISERPNTGELFF
D: TRBD1; size: .; J: TRBJ2-2; V: TRBV6-8; DNA: TGTGCCAGCAGACGAACCGGGACAGGGGGCGTCGCCGGGGAGCTGTTTTTT; CDR3: CASRRTGTGGVAGELFF
D: TRBD1; size: .; J: TRBJ1-2; V: TRBV20-1; DNA: TGCAGTGCTATTGGACAGGGGCATGGCTACACCTTC; CDR3: CSAIGQGHGYTF
D: .; size: few; J: TRBJ2-1; V: TRBV7-2; DNA: TGTGCCAGCAGCTTGGAGGCTGAGCAGTTCTTC; CDR3: CASSLEAEQFF
D: TRBD1; size: few; J: TRBJ2-7; V: TRBV6-2/TRBV6-3; DNA: TGTGCCAGCAGTCGTATTCAGTCAGGGGGCTCCTACGAGCAGTACTTC; CDR3: CASSRIQSGGSYEQYF
D: .; size: .; J: TRBJ1-6; V: TRBV4-1; DNA: TGCGCCAGCAGCGCCGGATTTTTAAATTCACCCCTCCACTTT; CDR3: CASSAGFLNSPLHF
D: .; size: .; J: TRBJ2-5; V: TRBV19; DNA: TGTGCCAGTAGTATAGGGACGACTTCAATGGAGACCCAGTACTTC; CDR3: CASSIGTTSMETQYF
D: TRBD1; size: .; J: TRBJ2-7; V: TRBV6-5; DNA: TGTGCCAGCAGTTACTCGGGACAGGGATCCGAGCAGTACTTC; CDR3: CASSYSGQGSEQYF
D: .; size: .; J: TRBJ1-1; V: TRBV7-2; DNA: TGTGCCAGCAGCATACAGGAGAACACTGAAGCTTTCTTT; CDR3: CASSIQENTEAFF
D: .; size: .; J: TRBJ1-2; V: TRBV4-3; DNA: TGCGCCAGCAGCCAATCGCTCAGGGACGGCTACACCTTC; CDR3: CASSQSLRDGYTF
D: .; size: few; J: TRBJ1-1; V: TRBV4-3; DNA: TGCGCCAGCAGCCAAGATGAGAGGACTGAAGCTTTCTTT; CDR3: CASSQDERTEAFF
D: .; size: few; J: TRBJ2-1; V: TRBV5-1; DNA: TGCGCCAGCAGCTTGGGAAGTTCCCAATACAATGAGCAGTTCTTC; CDR3: CASSLGSSQYNEQFF
D: .; size: once; J: TRBJ2-3; V: TRBV6-6; DNA: TGTGCCAGCAGTTCGAACCGGGATTCGCAGTATTTT; CDR3: CASSSNRDSQYF
D: .; size: .; J: TRBJ2-1; V: TRBV20-1; DNA: TGCAGCGTTGGTCGAGTTTCCTACAATGAGCAGTTCTTC; CDR3: CSVGRVSYNEQFF
D: .; size: few; J: TRBJ2-1; V: TRBV6-1; DNA: TGTGCCAGCAGCCAAGAGGCTGAGCAGTTCTTC; CDR3: CASSQEAEQFF
D: TRBD1; size: few; J: TRBJ2-1; V: TRBV2; DNA: TGTGCCAGCAGTGTGTCGACAGGGGGCTGGAATGAGCAGTTCTTC; CDR3: CASSVSTGGWNEQFF
D: .; size: .; J: TRBJ1-5; V: TRBV4-1; DNA: TGCGCCAGCAGCCAAGTAGTAGGGGATCAGCCCCAGCATTTT; CDR3: CASSQVVGDQPQHF
D: .; size: .; J: TRBJ2-6; V: TRBV27; DNA: TGTGCCAGCAGTTTGTTACAGGGAGTATCTGGGGCCAACGTCCTGACTTTC; CDR3: CASSLLQGVSGANVLTF
D: .; size: .; J: TRBJ2-1; V: TRBV19; DNA: TGTGCCAGTAGTAGCCCTTACAATGAGCAGTTCTTC; CDR3: CASSSPYNEQFF
D: TRBD2; size: .; J: TRBJ2-3; V: TRBV6-1; DNA: TGTGTCAGCAGGCCCGGGACTAGCGGGGGACATACGCAGTATTTT; CDR3: CVSRPGTSGGHTQYF
D: TRBD1; size: few; J: TRBJ2-3; V: TRBV28; DNA: TGTGCCAGCAGTAACCGACAGGGGCGCTCAGATACGCAGTATTTT; CDR3: CASSNRQGRSDTQYF
D: .; size: .; J: TRBJ2-2; V: TRBV2; DNA: TGTGCCAGCAGTGAGTTCGGGACCGGGGAGCTGTTTTTT; CDR3: CASSEFGTGELFF
D: TRBD2; size: .; J: TRBJ2-7; V: TRBV6-1; DNA: TGTGCCAGCAGTTTGACTAGCGGGGGGGATTTTTGGAATGAGCAGTACTTC; CDR3: CASSLTSGGDFWNEQYF
D: .; size: few; J: TRBJ2-7; V: TRBV28; DNA: TGTGCCAGCAGCCTAGATGGGGGGAGTGAGCAGTACTTC; CDR3: CASSLDGGSEQYF
D: .; size: .; J: TRBJ1-5; V: TRBV6-1; DNA: TGTGCCAGCAGACCAACCGACAGAAGCAATCAGCCCCAGCATTTT; CDR3: CASRPTDRSNQPQHF